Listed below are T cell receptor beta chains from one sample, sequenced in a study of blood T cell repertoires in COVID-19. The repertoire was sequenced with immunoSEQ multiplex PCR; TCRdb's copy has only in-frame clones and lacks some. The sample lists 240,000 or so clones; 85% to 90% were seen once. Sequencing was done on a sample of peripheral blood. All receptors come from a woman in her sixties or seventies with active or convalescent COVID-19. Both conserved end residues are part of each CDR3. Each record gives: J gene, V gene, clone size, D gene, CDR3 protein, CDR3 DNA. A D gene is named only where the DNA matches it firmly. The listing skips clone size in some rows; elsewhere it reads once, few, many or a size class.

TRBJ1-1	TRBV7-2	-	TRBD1	CASSLATYRTGRRTEAFF	TGTGCCAGCAGCTTAGCTACCTACAGGACAGGGAGGAGGACTGAAGCTTTCTTT
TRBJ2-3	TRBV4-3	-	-	CASSQDLLGGDTQYF	TGCGCCAGCAGCCAAGATCTTCTGGGGGGAGATACGCAGTATTTT
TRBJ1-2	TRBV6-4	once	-	CASSDNGGGYTF	TGTGCCAGCAGTGACAACGGTGGTGGCTACACCTTC
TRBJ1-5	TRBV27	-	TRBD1	CASQTGSDQPQHF	TGTGCCAGCCAGACAGGGTCTGATCAGCCCCAGCATTTT
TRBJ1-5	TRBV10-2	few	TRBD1	CASSPDRGAQPQHF	TGCGCCAGCAGCCCCGACAGGGGGGCGCAGCCCCAGCATTTT
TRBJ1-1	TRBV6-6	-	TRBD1	CASRGQGTIEAFF	TGTGCCAGCAGGGGACAGGGGACGATTGAAGCTTTCTTT
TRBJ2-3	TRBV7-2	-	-	CASSSIGTDTQYF	TGTGCCAGCAGCTCTATAGGCACAGATACGCAGTATTTT
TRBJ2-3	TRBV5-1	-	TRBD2	CASSSSLPPGLATDTQYF	TGCGCCAGCAGCTCTAGCCTACCCCCGGGACTAGCGACAGATACGCAGTATTTT
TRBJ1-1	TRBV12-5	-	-	CASGSYRALNTEAFF	TGTGCTAGTGGCTCCTACAGGGCTCTGAACACTGAAGCTTTCTTT
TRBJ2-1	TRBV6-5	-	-	CASSPNNEQFF	TGTGCCAGCAGTCCTAACAATGAGCAGTTCTTC
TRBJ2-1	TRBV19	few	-	CASSLRTSYNEQFF	TGTGCCAGTAGTCTTCGGACTTCCTACAATGAGCAGTTCTTC
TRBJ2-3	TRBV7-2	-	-	CASSFLASTDTQYF	TGTGCCAGCAGCTTCCTGGCTAGCACAGATACGCAGTATTTT
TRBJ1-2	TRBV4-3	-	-	CASSLTAGLRLTF	TGCGCCAGCAGCCTTACCGCCGGCCTGCGGCTCACCTTC
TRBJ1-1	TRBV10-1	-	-	CASSDSGRDIGMNTEAFF	TGCGCCAGCAGTGATTCCGGTCGTGACATAGGAATGAACACTGAAGCTTTCTTT
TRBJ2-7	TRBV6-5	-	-	CASRGLQPLSYEQYF	TGTGCCAGCAGAGGCCTACAGCCTCTTTCCTACGAGCAGTACTTC
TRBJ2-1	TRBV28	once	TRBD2	CASNSPSGGPQEQFF	TGTGCCAGCAATTCGCCTAGCGGGGGGCCCCAAGAGCAGTTCTTC
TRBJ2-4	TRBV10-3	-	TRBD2	CAIRGGTGSKNIQYF	TGTGCCATCCGGGGGGGAACTGGGTCCAAAAACATTCAGTACTTC
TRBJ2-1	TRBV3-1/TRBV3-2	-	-	CASSQEGTRYNEQFF	TGTGCCAGCAGCCAAGAAGGGACAAGGTACAATGAGCAGTTCTTC
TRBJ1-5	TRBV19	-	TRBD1	CASSIPTGSLGNQPQHF	TGTGCCAGTAGTATACCGACAGGGAGCTTGGGCAATCAGCCCCAGCATTTT
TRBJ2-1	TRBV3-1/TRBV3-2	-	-	CASSQGDGSSGLIYNEQFF	TGTGCCAGCAGCCAAGGGGATGGTTCTTCGGGACTTATCTACAATGAGCAGTTCTTC
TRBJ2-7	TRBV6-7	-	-	CASSWGGHEQYF	TGTGCCAGCAGTTGGGGGGGGCACGAGCAGTACTTC
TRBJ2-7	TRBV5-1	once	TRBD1	CASSPGTGPYEQYF	TGCGCCAGCAGCCCCGGGACAGGGCCCTACGAGCAGTACTTC
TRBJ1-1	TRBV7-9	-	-	CASSLQNEAFF	TGTGCCAGCAGCCTCCAGAATGAAGCTTTCTTT